The clone carrying this T cell receptor (beta chain) was counted only a few times. Its antigen is currently unknown. Reverse transcribing all isolated RNA meant expressed TCRB transcripts were sequenced. Approximately 3.6 million reads per sample were averaged for naive, central memory and regulatory samples. Clones were read by immunoSEQ multiplex PCR, and TCRdb kept only the in-frame ones, dropping some. Here the sample spans 500,000 to 650,000 clones, about an eighth being singletons. This entry belongs to a study of beta chain features in type 1 diabetes. Study-wide context: No age, gender or cell yield differences were seen between patients and healthy donors.

Whole-study results and caveats: Patients and controls would be equally affected if PCR favored shorter templates. Type 1 diabetes patients showed a moderate but significant shortening of TCRB CDR3s in all four CD4+ subsets.

Germline V lookup: CDR1 SQVTM, CDR2 ANQGSEA. Trimming shortened V by 3 bases and J by 9 bases, and 15 bases separated the two germline ends. This CDR3 spans 13 amino acids. V and J are TRBV29-1 and TRBJ2-1; maybe TRBD1 (5 bases). The receptor's source is a man aged 25-40 years with type 1 diabetes. Sequencing was carried out using naive CD4+ T cells from blood. The CDR3: CSVDEGAVGEQFF. The CDR3 DNA reads TGCAGCGTTGATGAAGGGGCCGTGGGTGAGCAGTTCTTC.